This entry is about one TCR beta chain. Its antigen remains unidentified. The data originate from a study of T cells in localized non-small cell lung cancer. Study-wide points: Longer overall survival was seen with higher T cell density measured in blood. Uninvolved neighboring lung showed the greatest T cell clonality, exceeding tumor.

Repertoires were generated with immunoSEQ multiplex PCR, while TCRdb's copy carries only in-frame clones and drops some. The table shows 59,000 or so clones, with just over 90% occurring only once. The J segment lost 2 bases and the V segment lost 7 bases, leaving 5 bases of the junction unmatched. Germline V gene data show CDR1 as SNHLY and CDR2 as FYNNEI. The CDR3 consists of 14 residues. The chain is built from TRBV2 and TRBJ2-3; 8 bases match TRBD1. Material: peripheral blood, obtained before any cancer treatment. This clonotype was sampled from a man aged 40 to 70 with stage I lung adenocarcinoma. In DNA form, the CDR3 reads TGTGCCAGCATGGACAGGGTCCTCACAGATACGCAGTATTTT. It is translated as CASMDRVLTDTQYF.